This T cell receptor beta chain came from a study of blood T cell repertoires in COVID-19. Study as a whole: Acute and convalescent COVID-19 specimens originated in the United States, Italy and Spain.

CDR1 and CDR2 from the germline V gene are SGDLS and YYNGEE. The CDR3 sequence is 17 residues long. The trim removed 4 bases at V and 4 bases at J, leaving 13 bases unmatched. Sequenced by immunoSEQ multiplex PCR; TCRdb stores in-frame clones only, minus some. The table shows a few hundred thousand clones, with around 84% occurring only once. The sequence was collected from a middle-aged woman who had recovered from COVID-19. This sequence joins TRBV9 and TRBJ2-2; 7 bases line up with TRBD2. The sample was PBMCs or T cells enriched from blood (not recorded which). The CDR3 sequence is CASSSPGEGLFTGELFF. CDR3 DNA sequence: TGTGCCAGCAGCTCCCCCGGGGAGGGCCTTTTCACCGGGGAGCTGTTTTTT.